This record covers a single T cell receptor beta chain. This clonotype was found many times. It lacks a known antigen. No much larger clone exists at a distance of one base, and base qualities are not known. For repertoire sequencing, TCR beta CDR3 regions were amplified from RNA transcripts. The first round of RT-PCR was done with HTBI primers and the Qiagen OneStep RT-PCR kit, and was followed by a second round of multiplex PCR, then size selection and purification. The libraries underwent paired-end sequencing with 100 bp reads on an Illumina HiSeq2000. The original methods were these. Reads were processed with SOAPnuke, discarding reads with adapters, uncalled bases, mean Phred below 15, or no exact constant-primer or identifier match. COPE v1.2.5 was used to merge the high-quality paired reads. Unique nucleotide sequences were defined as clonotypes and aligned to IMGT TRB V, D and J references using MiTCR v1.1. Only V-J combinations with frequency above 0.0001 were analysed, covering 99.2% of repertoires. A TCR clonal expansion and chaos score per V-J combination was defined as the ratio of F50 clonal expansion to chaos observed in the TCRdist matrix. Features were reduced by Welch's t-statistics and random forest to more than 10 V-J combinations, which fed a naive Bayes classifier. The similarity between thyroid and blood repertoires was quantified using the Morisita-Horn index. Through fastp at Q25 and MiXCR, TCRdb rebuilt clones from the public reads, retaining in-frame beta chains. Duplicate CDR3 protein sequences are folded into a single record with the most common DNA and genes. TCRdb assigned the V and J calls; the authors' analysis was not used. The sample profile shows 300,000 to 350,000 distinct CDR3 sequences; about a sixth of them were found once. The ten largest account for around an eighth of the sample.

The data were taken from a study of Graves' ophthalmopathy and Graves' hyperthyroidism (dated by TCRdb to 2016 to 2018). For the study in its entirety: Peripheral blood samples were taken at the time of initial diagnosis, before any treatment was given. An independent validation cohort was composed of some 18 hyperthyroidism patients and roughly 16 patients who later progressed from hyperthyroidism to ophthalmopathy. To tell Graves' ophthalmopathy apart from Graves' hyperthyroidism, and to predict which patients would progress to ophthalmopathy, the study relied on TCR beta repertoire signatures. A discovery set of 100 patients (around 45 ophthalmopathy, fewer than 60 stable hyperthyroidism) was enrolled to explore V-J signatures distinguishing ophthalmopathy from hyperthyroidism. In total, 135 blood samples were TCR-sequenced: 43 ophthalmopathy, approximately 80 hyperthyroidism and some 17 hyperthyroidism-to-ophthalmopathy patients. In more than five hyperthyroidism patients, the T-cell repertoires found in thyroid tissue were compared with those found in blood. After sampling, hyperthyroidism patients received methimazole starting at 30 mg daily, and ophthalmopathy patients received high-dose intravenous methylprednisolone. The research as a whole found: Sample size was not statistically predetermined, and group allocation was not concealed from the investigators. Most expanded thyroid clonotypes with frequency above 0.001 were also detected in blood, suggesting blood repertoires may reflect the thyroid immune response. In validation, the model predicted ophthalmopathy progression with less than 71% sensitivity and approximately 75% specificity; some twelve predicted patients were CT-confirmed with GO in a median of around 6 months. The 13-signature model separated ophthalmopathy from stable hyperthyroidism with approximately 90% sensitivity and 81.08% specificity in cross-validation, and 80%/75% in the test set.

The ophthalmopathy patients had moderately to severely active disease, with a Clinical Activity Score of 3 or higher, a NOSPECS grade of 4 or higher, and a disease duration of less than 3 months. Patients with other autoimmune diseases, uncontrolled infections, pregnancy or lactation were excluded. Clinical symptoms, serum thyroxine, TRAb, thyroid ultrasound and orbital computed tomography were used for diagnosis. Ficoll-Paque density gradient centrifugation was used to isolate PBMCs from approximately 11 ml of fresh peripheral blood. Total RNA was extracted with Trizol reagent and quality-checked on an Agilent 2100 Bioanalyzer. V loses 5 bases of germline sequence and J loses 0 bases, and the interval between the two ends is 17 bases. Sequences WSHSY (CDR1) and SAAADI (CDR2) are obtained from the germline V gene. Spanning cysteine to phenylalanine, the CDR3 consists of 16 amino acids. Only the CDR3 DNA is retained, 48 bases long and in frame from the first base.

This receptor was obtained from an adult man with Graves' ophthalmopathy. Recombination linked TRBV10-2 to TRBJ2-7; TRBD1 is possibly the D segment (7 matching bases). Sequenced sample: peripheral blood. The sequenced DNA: TGCGCCAGCAGTAGGCGGGGACAGATAATCTCCTACGAGCAGTACTTC. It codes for CASSRRGQIISYEQYF.